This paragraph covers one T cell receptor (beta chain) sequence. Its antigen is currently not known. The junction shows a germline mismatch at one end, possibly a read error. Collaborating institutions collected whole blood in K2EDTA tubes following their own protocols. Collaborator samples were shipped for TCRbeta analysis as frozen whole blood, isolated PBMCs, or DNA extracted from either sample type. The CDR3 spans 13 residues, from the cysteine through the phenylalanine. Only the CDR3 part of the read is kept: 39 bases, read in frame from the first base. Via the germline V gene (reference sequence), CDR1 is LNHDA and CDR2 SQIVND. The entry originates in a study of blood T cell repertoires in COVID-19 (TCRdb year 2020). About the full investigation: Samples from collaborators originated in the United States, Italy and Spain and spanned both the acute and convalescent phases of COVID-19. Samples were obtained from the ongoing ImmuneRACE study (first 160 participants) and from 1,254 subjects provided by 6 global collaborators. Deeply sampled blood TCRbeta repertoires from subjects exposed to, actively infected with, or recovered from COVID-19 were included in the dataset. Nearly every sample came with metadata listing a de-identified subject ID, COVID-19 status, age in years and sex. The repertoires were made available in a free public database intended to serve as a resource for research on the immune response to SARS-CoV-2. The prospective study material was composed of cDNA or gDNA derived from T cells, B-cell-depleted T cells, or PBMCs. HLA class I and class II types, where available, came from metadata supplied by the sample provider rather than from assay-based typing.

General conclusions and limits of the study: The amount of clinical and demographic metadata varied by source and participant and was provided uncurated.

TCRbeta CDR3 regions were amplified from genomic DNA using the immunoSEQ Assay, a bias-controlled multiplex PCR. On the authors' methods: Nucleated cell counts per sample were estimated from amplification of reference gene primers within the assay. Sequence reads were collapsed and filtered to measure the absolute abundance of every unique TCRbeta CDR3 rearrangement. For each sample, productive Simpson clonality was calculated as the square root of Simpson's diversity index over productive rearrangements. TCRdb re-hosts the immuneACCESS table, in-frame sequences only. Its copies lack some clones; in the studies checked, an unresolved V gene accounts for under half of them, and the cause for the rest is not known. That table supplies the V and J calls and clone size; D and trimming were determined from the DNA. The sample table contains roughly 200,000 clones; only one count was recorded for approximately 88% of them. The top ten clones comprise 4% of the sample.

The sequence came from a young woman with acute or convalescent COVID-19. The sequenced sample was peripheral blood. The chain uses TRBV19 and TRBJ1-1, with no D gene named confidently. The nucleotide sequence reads TGTGCCACTAGTATTGGACTTGGAAGGGAAGCTTTCTTT. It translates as CATSIGLGREAFF.